The present T cell receptor beta chain was sequenced within a study of Ad26.COV2.S vaccination and SARS-CoV-2 variants. Treatment denoted: some 19 received Ad26.COV2.S at low or high dose, single or two shots; 5 received placebo; per-sample allocation not given. Day 63 after the first injection of vaccine or placebo was the sampling time. Concerning this clone itself: Its antigen remains unknown.

Libraries were prepared by immunoSEQ multiplex PCR; TCRdb keeps only in-frame clonotypes and omits some of them. The repertoire holds more than 350,000 clones, 80% to 95% seen once, with 12% in the top ten. Germline loops: CDR1 SGHRS, CDR2 YFSETQ. The ends lost 6 bases at V and 6 bases at J; junction bases unmatched: 11. The CDR3 runs to 15 residues. Study-wide points: There was a possibility that the TCR breadth and depth analyses underestimated total T cell responses.

V and J are TRBV5-1 and TRBJ2-2; 7 bases fit TRBD1. The sequences come from peripheral blood, collected in a trial of Ad26.COV2.S vaccine versus placebo. The receptor's source is a person aged 18 to 59 who received the Ad26.COV2.S COVID-19 vaccine or a placebo. The CDR3 DNA follows: TGCGCCAGCACCGAAACAGGGGTAGTTGCCGGGGAGCTGTTTTTT. Amino acid sequence: CASTETGVVAGELFF. Full variable domain (rest looked up from reference TRBV5-1 and TRBJ2-2): KAGVTQTPRYLIKTRGQQVTLSCSPISGHRSVSWYQQTPGQGLQFLFEYFSETQRNKGNFPGRFSGRQFSNSRSEMNVSTLELGDSALYLCASTETGVVAGELFFGEGSRLTVL.